The clone carrying this TCR beta chain was seen at least ten times. Molecular barcoded adaptors covering alpha/delta and beta/gamma chains were used on roughly 400 ng RNA. MiXCR was run by TCRdb on the reads, yielding one entry per CDR3 protein. The data contain 85,000 or so distinct CDR3 sequences, about 12% of them singletons. These data belong to a study of read filtering for tumor transcriptome and immune sequencing. Overall study: RNA-seq yielded only roughly 85 to 1,400 TCR reads, IR-seq about 4 to 10.27 million.

Trimming shortened V by 5 bases and J by 1 base, and 16 bases separated the two germline ends. Per germline, CDR1 DFQATT and CDR2 SNEGSKA (reference sequence). The CDR3 has 15 residues. The clonotype comes from a donor over 35 with multiple myeloma. The sequenced sample was a population of CD138-negative cells sorted from bone marrow. V usage is TRBV20-1 and J usage is TRBJ2-3, with unresolved D. The CDR3 DNA follows: TGCAGTGCTTTCGGACCACAATGGGGCACAGATACGCAGTATTTT. Its translation: CSAFGPQWGTDTQYF.